The rows below give T cell receptor beta chains drawn from one sample of a study of blood T cell repertoires in COVID-19. Some clones are missing from TCRdb's copy, which holds only in-frame ones; the method was immunoSEQ multiplex PCR. The repertoire holds around 170,000 clones, with about four fifths as singletons. Material for sequencing was PBMCs or T cells enriched from blood (not recorded which). These receptors came from a man in his forties or fifties who had recovered from COVID-19. Each CDR3 is given with its conserved first and last residue.

v_call: TRBV9
j_call: TRBJ2-1
cdr3_aa: CASSRTPSGGAYNEQFF

v_call: TRBV9
j_call: TRBJ1-2
cdr3_aa: CASSPGGGQGYSDGYTF

v_call: TRBV4-1
j_call: TRBJ1-4
cdr3_aa: CASSLTGPEKLFF

v_call: TRBV27
j_call: TRBJ2-5
cdr3_aa: CASSFGGQETQYF

v_call: TRBV7-2
j_call: TRBJ1-6
cdr3_aa: CASSLDRASNSPLHF

v_call: TRBV3-1/TRBV3-2
j_call: TRBJ1-6
cdr3_aa: CASSRHGDSYNSPLHF

v_call: TRBV4-2
j_call: TRBJ1-3
cdr3_aa: CASSQDGQASGNTIYF

v_call: TRBV28
j_call: TRBJ2-7
cdr3_aa: CASSPPDRYYEQYF

v_call: TRBV4-2
j_call: TRBJ1-3
cdr3_aa: CASSQDFLSSGNTIYF

v_call: TRBV5-1
j_call: TRBJ1-1
cdr3_aa: CASGGTGNTEAFF

v_call: TRBV19
j_call: TRBJ2-3
cdr3_aa: CASSGGDIPLVTQYF

v_call: TRBV7-9
j_call: TRBJ1-2
cdr3_aa: CASSPVPGTGYTF

v_call: TRBV13
j_call: TRBJ2-7
cdr3_aa: CASSLSGSSEQYF

v_call: TRBV28
j_call: TRBJ1-1
cdr3_aa: CASSLGRPGTEAFF

v_call: TRBV12-3/TRBV12-4
j_call: TRBJ2-7
cdr3_aa: CASSQSGGHQYF

v_call: TRBV7-8
j_call: TRBJ1-4
cdr3_aa: CASSLTGWSGNEKLFF

v_call: TRBV4-1
j_call: TRBJ2-4
cdr3_aa: CASTPVEGSIALAKNIQYF

v_call: TRBV10-3
j_call: TRBJ2-2
cdr3_aa: CAISAVTGELFF

v_call: TRBV5-1
j_call: TRBJ1-6
cdr3_aa: CASSLGDTDSPLHF

v_call: TRBV15
j_call: TRBJ1-6
cdr3_aa: CATSRTGTGNSPLHF

v_call: TRBV11-2
j_call: TRBJ1-1
cdr3_aa: CASSLGRLEAFF

v_call: TRBV5-1
j_call: TRBJ1-1
cdr3_aa: CASTPGNTEAFF

v_call: TRBV9
j_call: TRBJ1-2
cdr3_aa: CASSVGFGQGLGGYTF

v_call: TRBV7-9
j_call: TRBJ1-1
cdr3_aa: CASSRTGNTEAFF

v_call: TRBV4-1
j_call: TRBJ2-3
cdr3_aa: CASSPEGLAGRGGTQYF

v_call: TRBV7-9
j_call: TRBJ2-5
cdr3_aa: CASSLLLETQYF

v_call: TRBV7-9
j_call: TRBJ2-1
cdr3_aa: CASGSSGGADEQFF

v_call: TRBV9
j_call: TRBJ2-3
cdr3_aa: CASSSGGTLPTDTQYF

v_call: TRBV7-9
j_call: TRBJ2-1
cdr3_aa: CASSQVGGEQFF

v_call: TRBV3-1/TRBV3-2
j_call: TRBJ1-3
cdr3_aa: CASSQVGTGEGNTIYF

v_call: TRBV18
j_call: TRBJ2-3
cdr3_aa: CASSPPSLAGGTDTQYF

v_call: TRBV7-8
j_call: TRBJ2-3
cdr3_aa: CASSLRVLAGQGANTQYF

v_call: TRBV7-2
j_call: TRBJ2-7
cdr3_aa: CASSSSQVTYEQYF

v_call: TRBV29-1
j_call: TRBJ1-2
cdr3_aa: CSVGEDYGYTF

v_call: TRBV7-9
j_call: TRBJ2-1
cdr3_aa: CASRTSGGVDEQFF

v_call: TRBV6-5
j_call: TRBJ1-1
cdr3_aa: CASSPREGTEAFF

v_call: TRBV5-8
j_call: TRBJ1-6
cdr3_aa: CASSPREGSPLHF

v_call: TRBV7-9
j_call: TRBJ2-5
cdr3_aa: CASSSTSGTLLYPPETQYF

v_call: TRBV20-1
j_call: TRBJ2-7
cdr3_aa: CSASWGLLPYEQYF

v_call: TRBV6-5
j_call: TRBJ1-2
cdr3_aa: CASRTTPPNYGYTF

v_call: TRBV5-1
j_call: TRBJ2-7
cdr3_aa: CASSFSGGEAYEQYF

v_call: TRBV19
j_call: TRBJ1-1
cdr3_aa: CASRLGRGAGGNTEAFF

v_call: TRBV19
j_call: TRBJ2-3
cdr3_aa: CASRPLAGGTDTQYF

v_call: TRBV10-3
j_call: TRBJ1-2
cdr3_aa: CAISELQELYGYTF

v_call: TRBV3-1/TRBV3-2
j_call: TRBJ2-5
cdr3_aa: CASSQGVGETQYF

v_call: TRBV4-2
j_call: TRBJ1-3
cdr3_aa: CASSQENRSGNTIYF

v_call: TRBV4-1
j_call: TRBJ1-5
cdr3_aa: CASSQGPLGQPQHF

v_call: TRBV18
j_call: TRBJ2-5
cdr3_aa: CASSLQGKETQYF

v_call: TRBV27
j_call: TRBJ2-2
cdr3_aa: CASSPRGRGTGELFF

v_call: TRBV5-5
j_call: TRBJ2-7
cdr3_aa: CASSLVGDTPYEQYF

v_call: TRBV6-2/TRBV6-3
j_call: TRBJ1-1
cdr3_aa: CASSLNRNEAFF

v_call: TRBV5-4
j_call: TRBJ2-7
cdr3_aa: CASSPQTGTSSYEQYF

v_call: TRBV27
j_call: TRBJ1-5
cdr3_aa: CASSLKGDRPQPQHF

v_call: TRBV28
j_call: TRBJ1-1
cdr3_aa: CASVPVTGSGNTEAFF

v_call: TRBV4-1
j_call: TRBJ2-2
cdr3_aa: CASSYFTGHTGELFF

v_call: TRBV19
j_call: TRBJ2-7
cdr3_aa: CASSMGPKANEQYF

v_call: TRBV6-1
j_call: TRBJ2-1
cdr3_aa: CASSEVGQGFYNEQFF

v_call: TRBV5-1
j_call: TRBJ1-6
cdr3_aa: CASSWTTLSSYNSPLHF

v_call: TRBV12-3/TRBV12-4
j_call: TRBJ1-1
cdr3_aa: CASSLWLSTEAFF

v_call: TRBV7-9
j_call: TRBJ2-7
cdr3_aa: CASSSAAKQITYEQYF